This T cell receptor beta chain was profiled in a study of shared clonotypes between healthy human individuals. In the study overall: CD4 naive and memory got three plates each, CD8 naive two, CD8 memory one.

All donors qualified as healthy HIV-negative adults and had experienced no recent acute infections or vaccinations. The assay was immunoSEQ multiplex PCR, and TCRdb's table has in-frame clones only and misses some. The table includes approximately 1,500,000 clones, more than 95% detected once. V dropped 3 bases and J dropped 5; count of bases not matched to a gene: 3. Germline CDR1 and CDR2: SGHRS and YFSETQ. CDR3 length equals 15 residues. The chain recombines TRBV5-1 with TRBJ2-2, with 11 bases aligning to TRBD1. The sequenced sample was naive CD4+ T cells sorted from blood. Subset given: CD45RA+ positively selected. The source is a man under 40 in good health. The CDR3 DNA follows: TGCGCCAGCAGCTCAGGACAGGGGGCTACCGGGGAGCTGTTTTTT. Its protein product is CASSSGQGATGELFF.